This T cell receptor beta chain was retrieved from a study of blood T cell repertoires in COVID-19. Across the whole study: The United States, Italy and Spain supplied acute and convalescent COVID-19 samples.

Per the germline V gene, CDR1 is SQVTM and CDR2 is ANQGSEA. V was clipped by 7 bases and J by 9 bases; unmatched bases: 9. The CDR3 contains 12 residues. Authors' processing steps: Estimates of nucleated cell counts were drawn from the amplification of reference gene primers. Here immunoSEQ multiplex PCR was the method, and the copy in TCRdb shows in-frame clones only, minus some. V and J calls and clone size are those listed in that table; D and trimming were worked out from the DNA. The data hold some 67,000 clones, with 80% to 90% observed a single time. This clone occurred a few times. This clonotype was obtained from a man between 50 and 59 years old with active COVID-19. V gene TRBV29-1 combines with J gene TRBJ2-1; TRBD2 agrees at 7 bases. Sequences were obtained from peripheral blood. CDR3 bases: TGCAGCGGTAGACTCGCGGGAGTTGAGCAGTTCTTC. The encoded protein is CSGRLAGVEQFF.